This TCR beta chain was captured by sequencing in a study of blood T cell repertoires in COVID-19. The CDR3 runs to 14 residues. Trimming shortened V by 4 bases and J by 0 bases, and 7 bases separated the two germline ends. In germline, CDR1 is SGHNT, CDR2 YENEEA. Profiling relied on immunoSEQ multiplex PCR, and the TCRdb table lists in-frame clones only, not all of them. The sample lists 88,000 or so clones; around four fifths were seen once. This clone came up once. This rearrangement joins TRBV11-3 to TRBJ2-1; perhaps TRBD2 as D (5 bases). The sequence derives from a human donor in a cohort sampled during active COVID-19. The sequencing sample was made of peripheral blood. The CDR3: CASSSGFSYNEQFF. As DNA, the CDR3 is TGTGCCAGCAGCTCGGGATTCTCCTACAATGAGCAGTTCTTC.